This TCR beta chain originates from a study of long-term antiretroviral therapy in people with HIV. Survey-level resolution applied to immunoSEQ assay v3.0. Per-sample TRB depth target: roughly 35,000-55,000 T-cell genomes. Using immunoSEQ multiplex PCR, the repertoire was profiled, and TCRdb retains in-frame clones only, with some absent. The repertoire consists of approximately 24,000 clones, with about nine tenths occurring once and the leading ten covering roughly 8.7%. J lost 8 bases, V lost 4 bases, and 4 bases had no gene match. Germline loops: CDR1 SGHRS, CDR2 YFSETQ. The CDR3 is 14 amino acids.

The source was unsorted PBMCs, collected 1.8 years before starting antiretroviral therapy. The clonotype comes from a man aged 45 to 65 with HIV. The V and J genes are TRBV5-1 and TRBJ2-1; TRBD1 aligns across 12 bases. CDR3: CASSTGQGADEQFF. CDR3 DNA: TGCGCCAGCAGCACGGGACAGGGGGCGGATGAGCAGTTCTTC.